The 30 T cell receptor beta chains below all came from one sample that was sequenced in a study of human T cells and chemical hapten exposure. TCRdb re-analysed the RACE reads in MiXCR, keeping a single row per CDR3 protein. The sample has a few hundred thousand distinct CDR3 sequences; approximately 5% are singletons. Noted time point: patch test 1, 2 weeks after DPC sensitization. The treatment here: therapeutic diphenylcyclopropenone sensitization with weekly scalp DPC. This specimen consisted of whole blood, obtained in connection with sensitization to the hapten diphenylcyclopropenone (DPC). The receptors derive from a woman between 45 and 60 years old with alopecia areata. Some clones in this sample may be carry-over from other donors' samples.

This clonotype turned up a few times. This chain joins TRBV12-3 or TRBV12-4 and TRBJ1-2; 9 bases fit TRBD1. The ends lost 10 bases at V and 6 bases at J; junction bases unmatched: 9. The CDR3 runs 13 residues. The CDR3 DNA follows: TGTGCCATTAGACAGGGGGTGGTTGATGGCTACACCTTC. Translation gives CAIRQGVVDGYTF.

At least ten counts were recorded for this clonotype. The chain uses TRBV27 and TRBJ2-1; a possible D gene is TRBD2 (7 bases). V was trimmed by 3 bases and J by 7 bases, leaving 13 bases between them. CDR3 length equals 14 residues. Per the germline V gene, CDR1 is MNHEY and CDR2 is SMNVEV (reference sequence). The CDR3 nucleotides read TGTGCCAGCAGTTTGGGGGGGGCGCAAAATGAGCAGTTCTTC. Its translation: CASSLGGAQNEQFF.

This chain links TRBV10-3 with TRBJ2-3; the D gene is possibly TRBD2 (6 bases). Trimming stripped 8 bases from V and 7 bases from J, with 10 bases between. The CDR3 totals 11 residues. From germline, CDR1 is ENHRY and CDR2 SYGVKD. The CDR3 reads CAIVGGNTQYF. CDR3 nucleotides: TGTGCCATCGTCGGAGGGAATACGCAGTATTTT.

The chain employs TRBV6-5 and TRBJ1-3, with D maybe TRBD1 (5 bases). Germline V gene lookup returns CDR1 MNHEY and CDR2 SVGAGI. V was pared by 1 base and J by 0 bases, with 13 bases between. The CDR3 runs to 17 residues. Here the CDR3 reads CASSYFGTASSGNTIYF. DNA for the CDR3: TGTGCCAGCAGTTACTTCGGGACGGCGAGCTCTGGAAACACCATATATTTT.

This clonotype was picked up many times. V is TRBV28 and J is TRBJ2-7; D is undetermined. V lost 3 bases to trimming and J lost 5 bases, with 8 bases between them. The germline V gene has CDR1 MDHEN and CDR2 SYDVKM. The CDR3 consists of 12 residues. The CDR3 protein is CASSLPYDEQYF. The CDR3 coding sequence is TGTGCCAGCAGTTTGCCATACGACGAGCAGTACTTC.

The chain links TRBV10-1 to TRBJ2-1; TRBD2 matches at 11 bases. V was pared by 4 bases and J by 0 bases, with 5 bases of the junction left unmatched. The CDR3 is 17 amino acids. Germline values: CDR1 WNHNN, CDR2 SYGVQD (reference sequence). The CDR3 DNA follows: TGCGCCAGCAGTGGGGGGACTAGCGGCCGCTCCTACAATGAGCAGTTCTTC. Translation gives CASSGGTSGRSYNEQFF.

The chain has TRBV7-2 and TRBJ2-1; D is ambiguous. Trimming removed 2 bases at V and 3 bases at J, with 5 bases between. The CDR3 length is 13 residues. Per germline, CDR1 SGHTA and CDR2 FQGNSA. The CDR3 region has the DNA TGTGCCAGCAGCTTAACCTACTACAATGAGCAGTTCTTC. It codes for CASSLTYYNEQFF.

This clonotype has only a few counts. V and J are TRBV10-3 and TRBJ2-2; TRBD1 matches 8 bases. Germline lookup yields CDR1 ENHRY and CDR2 SYGVKD. Losses at the gene ends were 7 bases for V and 6 bases for J; bases not matched to a gene: 16. This CDR3 has 17 residues. CDR3 residues: CAITGGTGGLGSGELFF. CDR3 bases: TGTGCCATCACCGGAGGGACAGGAGGATTGGGCTCCGGGGAGCTGTTTTTT.

A few counts support this clonotype. The chain combines TRBV30 with TRBJ2-5; D could derive from TRBD1 or TRBD2 (6 bases each). CDR1 GTSNPN and CDR2 SVGIG come from the germline V gene (reference sequence). The V and J ends lost 0 bases and 4 bases respectively, with 9 bases between them. The CDR3 is 13 amino acids. In nucleotides, the CDR3 is TGTGCCTGGAGTGTGGGGGGCATAGAGACCCAGTACTTC. This gives the protein CAWSVGGIETQYF.

J is TRBJ2-7 and V is TRBV4-3; 8 bases agree with TRBD1. CDR3 length: 14 residues. V lost 8 bases to trimming and J lost 2 bases; unmatched junction nucleotides: 8. The germline gives CDR1 LGHNA, CDR2 YSLEER. CDR3 amino acids: CASCRDRGTYEQYF. The CDR3 nucleotides are TGCGCCAGCTGCCGCGACAGGGGTACCTACGAGCAGTACTTC.

The rearrangement uses TRBV6-2 or TRBV6-3 and TRBJ2-4, with TRBD1 identical over 9 bases. After removal of 6 bases from V and 0 bases from J, the junction contained 9 bases not matched to a gene. CDR1 is MNHEY and CDR2 is SVGEGT in the germline V gene. The CDR3 runs to 17 residues. CDR3 region: CASRGTGTVLAKNIQYF. CDR3 nucleotides: TGTGCCAGCAGGGGGACAGGGACCGTTCTAGCCAAAAACATTCAGTACTTC.

The V and J genes are TRBV7-8 and TRBJ1-1; tentative D call: TRBD1 (5 bases). Germline CDR1 is SGHVS and CDR2 is FQNEAQ. The CDR3 has 15 residues. V lost 5 bases and J lost 2, with 15 bases in between. The CDR3 region is CASSPPTVQNTEAFF. CDR3 nucleotide sequence: TGTGCCAGCAGCCCCCCGACAGTCCAAAACACTGAAGCTTTCTTT.

This clonotype appeared a few times. The V and J genes are TRBV6-2 or TRBV6-3 and TRBJ2-3; 8 bases are a match to TRBD1. Trimming removed 2 bases from V and 5 bases from J; junction bases left unmatched: 6. The CDR3 is 15 amino acids. Germline V lookup: CDR1 MNHEY, CDR2 SVGEGT. CDR3 amino acids: CASSYPTGAGDTQYF. CDR3 in DNA: TGTGCCAGCAGTTACCCGACAGGGGCTGGAGATACGCAGTATTTT.

This clonotype was seen ten or more times. This sequence joins TRBV9 and TRBJ1-1; a possible D gene is TRBD1 (5 bases). The CDR3 runs to 15 residues. The germline CDR1 and CDR2 sequences are SGDLS and YYNGEE. Trimming cost V 4 bases and J 3 bases, with 16 bases left between them. The CDR3, as DNA: TGTGCCAGCAGCCCCCCCGTTTGGGGGGACACTGAAGCTTTCTTT. Amino acid sequence: CASSPPVWGDTEAFF.

This chain joins TRBV2 and TRBJ2-6; D gene ambiguous. Germline CDR1 reads SNHLY; CDR2 reads FYNNEI. The CDR3 runs to 18 residues. Trimming removed 6 bases from V and 2 bases from J, with 20 bases in between. The CDR3 region is CASSPHGKRAAGANVLTF. DNA of the CDR3: TGTGCCAGCAGCCCCCACGGAAAACGGGCCGCTGGGGCCAACGTCCTGACTTTC.

This clonotype showed up many times. The rearrangement links TRBV6-2 or TRBV6-3 to TRBJ2-7; 10 nucleotides line up with TRBD2. The V segment lost 5 bases and the J segment 1 base; nucleotides outside the gene matches: 5. This CDR3 has 15 amino acids. Germline V gene sequence: CDR1 MNHEY, CDR2 SVGEGT. The chain's CDR3 is CASSNWTSGSYEQYF. The CDR3 DNA is TGTGCCAGCAGTAACTGGACTAGCGGATCCTACGAGCAGTACTTC.

Many counts were recorded for this clonotype. The J gene is TRBJ2-7, the V gene TRBV18; 8 bases match TRBD1. The V segment lost 3 bases and the J segment 3 bases; nucleotides outside the gene matches: 7. The CDR3 loop spans 15 amino acids. CDR1 is KGHSH and CDR2 is LQKENI in the germline V gene. CDR3 bases: TGTGCCAGCTCACCCCCACGACAGGGGAACTACGAGCAGTACTTC. Amino acids: CASSPPRQGNYEQYF.

This clonotype was picked up many times. The V gene is TRBV12-3 or TRBV12-4, the J gene TRBJ2-4; 9 nucleotides match TRBD1. This CDR3 contains 13 residues. V dropped 0 bases and J dropped 15; count of bases not matched to a gene: 6. CDR3 nucleotides: TGTGCCAGCAGTTTAGCGGGACAGGGTTCTCTGTACTTC. It is translated as CASSLAGQGSLYF.

This clonotype occurred many times. The V and J genes are TRBV29-1 and TRBJ2-1, with TRBD2 matching over 9 bases. There are 17 residues in the CDR3. The trim removed 5 bases at V and 1 base at J, leaving 12 bases unmatched. Germline V gives CDR1 SQVTM, CDR2 ANQGSEA. This chain's CDR3 is CSVWEASGVLSYNEQFF. The CDR3 bases are TGCAGCGTTTGGGAGGCTAGCGGGGTTCTATCCTACAATGAGCAGTTCTTC.

This clonotype showed up just a few times. The rearrangement uses TRBV29-1 and TRBJ1-1, with unresolved D. With 4 bases removed from V and 9 bases from J, the gap between germline ends came to 9 bases. Germline V gene sequence: CDR1 SQVTM, CDR2 ANQGSEA. The CDR3 spans 10 residues. CDR3 nucleotide sequence: TGCAGCGTTGTCCGGACTCAAGCTTTCTTT. Amino acids: CSVVRTQAFF.

This clonotype was counted a few times. V usage is TRBV6-6 and J usage is TRBJ2-1; 11 nucleotides line up with TRBD2. V gave up 6 bases and J gave up 8 bases; unmatched junction bases: 9. Germline V CDR1 and CDR2: MNHNY, SVGAGI (reference sequence). CDR3 length equals 15 residues. The CDR3 sequence is CASRLTSGRGYEQFF. The CDR3 bases are TGTGCCAGCAGACTAACTAGCGGGAGAGGTTATGAGCAGTTCTTC.

This clonotype was observed a few times. This rearrangement joins TRBV28 to TRBJ2-7; 7 bases line up with TRBD1. The germline CDR1 and CDR2 sequences are MDHEN and SYDVKM. The CDR3 has 15 residues. V shed 6 bases, J shed 4 bases, and the junction held 12 bases outside the gene matches. The CDR3 coding sequence is TGTGCCAGCAGCGAGCAGGGGGAGAGCGTTTACGAGCAGTACTTC. Translated, it gives CASSEQGESVYEQYF. Full variable domain (remainder filled in from reference TRBV28 and TRBJ2-7): DVKVTQSSRYLVKRTGEKVFLECVQDMDHENMFWYRQDPGLGLRLIYFSYDVKMKEKGDIPEGYSVSREKKERFSLILESASTNQTSMYLCASSEQGESVYEQYFGPGTRLTVT.

This clonotype was seen a handful of times. The chain joins TRBV29-1 to TRBJ1-1; perhaps TRBD1 as D (6 bases). The CDR3 is 14 residues long. The germline V gene encodes CDR1 SQVTM and CDR2 ANQGSEA. Trimming pared 6 bases from V and 4 bases from J, leaving 18 bases between. The CDR3 nucleotides are TGCAGCGTAAGGGGAGACAGGACGGGCACTGAAGCTTTCTTT. Residues: CSVRGDRTGTEAFF.

There are many counts of this clonotype. The J gene is TRBJ1-6, the V gene TRBV5-1; 11 nucleotides align to TRBD1. J lost 7 bases, V lost 0 bases, and 6 bases had no gene match. Per germline, CDR1 SGHRS and CDR2 YFSETQ. This CDR3 comprises 17 residues. In DNA form, the CDR3 reads TGCGCCAGCAGCTTGGAGTCTCGGGACAGGGGGAATTCACCCCTCCACTTT. It is translated as CASSLESRDRGNSPLHF.

The rearrangement uses TRBV15 and TRBJ1-1; tentatively, D is TRBD1 (5 bases). The V end was cut by 0 bases, the J end by 12 bases, with 11 bases between. The CDR3 is 12 residues long. Germline CDR1 LNHNV, CDR2 YYDKDF (reference sequence). The CDR3 DNA reads TGTGCCACCAGCAGAGAGTCGGGACTATCTTTCTTT. Translation: CATSRESGLSFF. Together with reference TRBV15 and TRBJ1-1, the CDR3 gives the full variable domain: DAMVIQNPRYQVTQFGKPVTLSCSQTLNHNVMYWYQQKSSQAPKLLFHYYDKDFNNEADTPDNFQSRRPNTSFCFLDIRSPGLGDTAMYLCATSRESGLSFFGQGTRLTVV.

This clonotype was counted at least ten times. The chain carries TRBV10-3 and TRBJ2-3; 8 bases match TRBD1. Germline CDR1 and CDR2: ENHRY and SYGVKD. With 10 bases clipped from V and 3 bases from J, the junction kept 9 bases outside the gene matches. The CDR3 totals 14 residues. This CDR3 reads CATSEQGATDTQYF. CDR3 in DNA: TGTGCCACTTCAGAGCAGGGGGCTACAGATACGCAGTATTTT.

This clonotype turned up a few times. The chain uses TRBV6-1 and TRBJ1-2; D ambiguous. The germline V and J ends were trimmed by 6 bases and 4 bases, with 12 bases remaining between them. Germline V gene sequence: CDR1 MNHNS, CDR2 SASEGT. The CDR3 totals 13 residues. The CDR3 loop is CASRLDLTYGYTF. The DNA of the CDR3 is TGTGCCAGCAGGCTGGACCTTACCTATGGCTACACCTTC.

This clonotype has just a few counts. A read error is possible here, since a much larger clone lies one base away. The chain recombines TRBV7-6 with TRBJ1-1; D gene unclear. Germline-derived CDR1 and CDR2 are SGHVS and FNYEAQ. V gave up 4 bases and J gave up 3 bases, with 15 bases separating them. The CDR3 runs 15 residues. In nucleotides, the CDR3 is TGTGCCAGCAGCTATGACGGTCACGGTGACACTGAAGCTTTCTTT. It encodes CASSYDGHGDTEAFF.

This clonotype was observed at least ten times. The chain is built from TRBV24-1 and TRBJ1-3, with D possibly matching TRBD1 (5 bases). CDR1 KGHDR and CDR2 SFDVKD come from the germline V gene. V was clipped by 4 bases and J by 4 bases, with 16 bases between them. The CDR3 sequence is 16 residues long. CDR3: CATSEKGSSSGNTIYF. Here the CDR3 DNA reads TGTGCCACCAGTGAGAAGGGGTCCTCGAGCGGAAACACCATATATTTT.

This clonotype appeared a few times. The V gene is TRBV6-2 or TRBV6-3, the J gene TRBJ1-1, with 8 positions matching TRBD1. This CDR3 is 15 amino acids long. Germline V gene data show CDR1 as MNHEY and CDR2 as SVGEGT. After removal of 10 bases from V and 5 bases from J, the junction contained 15 bases not matched to a gene. DNA of the CDR3: TGTGCCACCCTCGACACCGGGACAGGAGGGACTGAAGCTTTCTTT. This sequence encodes CATLDTGTGGTEAFF.